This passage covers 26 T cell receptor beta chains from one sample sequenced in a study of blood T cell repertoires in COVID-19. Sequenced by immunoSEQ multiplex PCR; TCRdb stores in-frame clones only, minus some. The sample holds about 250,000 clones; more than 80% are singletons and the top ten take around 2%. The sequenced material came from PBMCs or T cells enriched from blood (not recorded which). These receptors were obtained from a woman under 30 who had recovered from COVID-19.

Written as DNA, the CDR3 is TGCGCCAGCAGCTCCTCTGGGAGCGGCAATCAGCCCCAGCATTTT. Translating gives CASSSSGSGNQPQHF. The chain recombines TRBV5-1 with TRBJ1-5; D gene unclear. Between the trimmed V and J ends, which lost 3 bases and 2 bases, there was a span of 12 bases. The CDR3 extends over 15 amino acids. CDR1 SGHRS and CDR2 YFSETQ come from the germline V gene.

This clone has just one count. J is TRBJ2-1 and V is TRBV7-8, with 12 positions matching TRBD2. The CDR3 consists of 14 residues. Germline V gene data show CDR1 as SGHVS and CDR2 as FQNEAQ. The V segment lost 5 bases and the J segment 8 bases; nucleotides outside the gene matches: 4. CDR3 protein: CASSLGTSGYEQFF. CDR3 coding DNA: TGTGCCAGCAGCCTGGGGACTAGCGGGTATGAGCAGTTCTTC.

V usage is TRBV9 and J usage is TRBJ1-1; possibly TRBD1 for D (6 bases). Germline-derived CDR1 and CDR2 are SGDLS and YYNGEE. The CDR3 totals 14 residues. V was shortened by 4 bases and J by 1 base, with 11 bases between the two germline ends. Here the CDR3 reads CASSLQGQNTEAFF. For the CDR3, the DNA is TGTGCCAGCAGCCTTCAGGGGCAGAACACTGAAGCTTTCTTT.

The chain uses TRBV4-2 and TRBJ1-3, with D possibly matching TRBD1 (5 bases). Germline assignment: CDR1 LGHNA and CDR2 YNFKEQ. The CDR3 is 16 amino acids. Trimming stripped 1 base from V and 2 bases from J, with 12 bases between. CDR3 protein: CASSQASPGTGNTIYF. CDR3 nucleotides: TGTGCCAGCAGCCAAGCCTCGCCAGGGACTGGAAACACCATATATTTT.

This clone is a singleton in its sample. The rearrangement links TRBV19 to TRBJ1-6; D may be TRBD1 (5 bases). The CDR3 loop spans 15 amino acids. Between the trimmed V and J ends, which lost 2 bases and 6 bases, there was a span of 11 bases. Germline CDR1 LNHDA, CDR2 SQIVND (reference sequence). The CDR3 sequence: CASSIRGLANSPLHF. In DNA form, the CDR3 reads TGTGCCAGTAGTATAAGGGGTTTGGCTAATTCACCCCTCCACTTT.

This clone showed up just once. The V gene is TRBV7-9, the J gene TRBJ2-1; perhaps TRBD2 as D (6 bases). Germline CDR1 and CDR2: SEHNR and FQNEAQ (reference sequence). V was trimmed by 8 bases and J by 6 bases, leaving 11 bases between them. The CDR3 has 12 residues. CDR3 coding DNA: TGTGCCAGCTGGGGGGTTACCAATGAGCAGTTCTTC. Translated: CASWGVTNEQFF.

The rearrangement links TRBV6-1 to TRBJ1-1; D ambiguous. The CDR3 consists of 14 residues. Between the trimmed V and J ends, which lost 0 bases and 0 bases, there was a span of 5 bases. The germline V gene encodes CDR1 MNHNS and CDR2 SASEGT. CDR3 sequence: CASSEAGMNTEAFF. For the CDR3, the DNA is TGTGCCAGCAGTGAAGCCGGTATGAACACTGAAGCTTTCTTT.

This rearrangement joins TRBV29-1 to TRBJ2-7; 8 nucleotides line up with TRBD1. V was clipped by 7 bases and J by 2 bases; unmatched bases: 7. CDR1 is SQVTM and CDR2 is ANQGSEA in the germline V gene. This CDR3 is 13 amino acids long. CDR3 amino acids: CSAKTGVTYEQYF. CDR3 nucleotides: TGCAGCGCTAAGACAGGGGTGACCTACGAGCAGTACTTC.

CDR3 in DNA: TGTGCCAGCAGCGTTTTAGCGGGGGGATACAATGAGCAGTTCTTC. Translated: CASSVLAGGYNEQFF. The chain joins TRBV5-4 to TRBJ2-1; 10 bases are shared with TRBD2. CDR1 and CDR2 (germline): SGHNT, YYREEE (reference sequence). The CDR3 extends over 15 amino acids. V lost 4 bases to trimming and J lost 4 bases; unmatched junction nucleotides: 5.

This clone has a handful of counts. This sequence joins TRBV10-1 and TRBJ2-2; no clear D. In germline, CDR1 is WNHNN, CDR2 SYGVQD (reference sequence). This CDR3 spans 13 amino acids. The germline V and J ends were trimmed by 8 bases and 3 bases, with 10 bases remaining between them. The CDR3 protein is CASPTYHTGELFF. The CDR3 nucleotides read TGCGCCAGCCCCACTTACCACACCGGGGAGCTGTTTTTT.

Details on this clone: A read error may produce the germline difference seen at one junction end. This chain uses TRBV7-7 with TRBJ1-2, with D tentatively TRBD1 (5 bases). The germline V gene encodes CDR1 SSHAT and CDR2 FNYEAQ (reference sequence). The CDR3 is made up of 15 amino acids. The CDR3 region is CASSSTTRGNYGYTF. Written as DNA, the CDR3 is TGTGCTAGCAGTTCAACCACCCGGGGGAACTATGGCTACACCTTC.

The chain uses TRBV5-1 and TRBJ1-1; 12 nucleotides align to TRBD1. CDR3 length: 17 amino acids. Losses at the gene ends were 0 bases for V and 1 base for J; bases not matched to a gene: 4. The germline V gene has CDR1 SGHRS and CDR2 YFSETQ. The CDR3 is CASSLGDRGLRNTEAFF. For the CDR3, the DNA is TGCGCCAGCAGCTTGGGGGACAGGGGGCTTCGGAACACTGAAGCTTTCTTT.

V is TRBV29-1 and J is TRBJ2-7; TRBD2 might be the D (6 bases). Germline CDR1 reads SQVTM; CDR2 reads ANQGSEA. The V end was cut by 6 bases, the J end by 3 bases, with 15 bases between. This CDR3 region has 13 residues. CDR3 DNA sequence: TGCAGCGTCTCCAAGGGGAGGAACTACGAGCAGTACTTC. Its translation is CSVSKGRNYEQYF.

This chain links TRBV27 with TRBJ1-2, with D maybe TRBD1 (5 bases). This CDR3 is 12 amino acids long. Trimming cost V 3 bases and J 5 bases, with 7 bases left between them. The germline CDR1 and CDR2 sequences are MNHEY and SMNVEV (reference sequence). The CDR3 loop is CASSLSGYGYTF. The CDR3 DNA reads TGTGCCAGCAGTTTGTCAGGGTATGGCTACACCTTC.

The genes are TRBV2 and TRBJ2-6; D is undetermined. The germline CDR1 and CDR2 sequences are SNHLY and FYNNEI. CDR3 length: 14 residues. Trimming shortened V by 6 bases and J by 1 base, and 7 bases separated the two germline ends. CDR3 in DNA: TGTGCCAGCAGGGTGGCTTCTGGGGCCAACGTCCTGACTTTC. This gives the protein CASRVASGANVLTF.

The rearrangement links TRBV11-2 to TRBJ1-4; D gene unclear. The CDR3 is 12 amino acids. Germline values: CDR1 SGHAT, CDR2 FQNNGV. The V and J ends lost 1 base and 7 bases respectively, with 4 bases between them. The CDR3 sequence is CASSLGREKLFF. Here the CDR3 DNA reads TGTGCCAGCAGCTTAGGTCGTGAAAAACTGTTTTTT. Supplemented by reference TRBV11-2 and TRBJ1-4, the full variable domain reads EAGVAQSPRYKIIEKRQSVAFWCNPISGHATLYWYQQILGQGPKLLIQFQNNGVVDDSQLPKDRFSAERLKGVDSTLKIQPAKLEDSAVYLCASSLGREKLFFGSGTQLSVL.

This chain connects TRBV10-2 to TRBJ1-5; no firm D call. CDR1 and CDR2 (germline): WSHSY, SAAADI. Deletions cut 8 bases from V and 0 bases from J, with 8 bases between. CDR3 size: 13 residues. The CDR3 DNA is TGCGCCAGCGCCAGGTATAGCAATCAGCCCCAGCATTTT. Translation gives CASARYSNQPQHF.

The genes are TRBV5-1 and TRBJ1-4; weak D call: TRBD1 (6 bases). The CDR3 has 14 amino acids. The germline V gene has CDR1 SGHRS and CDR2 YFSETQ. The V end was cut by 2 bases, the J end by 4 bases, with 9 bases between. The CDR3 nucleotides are TGCGCCAGCAGCTTAGGGGGAATTAATGAAAAACTGTTTTTT. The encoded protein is CASSLGGINEKLFF.

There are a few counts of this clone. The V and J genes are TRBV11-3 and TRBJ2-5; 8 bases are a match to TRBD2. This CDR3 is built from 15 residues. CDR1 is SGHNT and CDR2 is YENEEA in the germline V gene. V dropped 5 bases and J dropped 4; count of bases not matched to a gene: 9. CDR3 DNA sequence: TGTGCCAGCAGCCGTGGACCCGGGGGGGGAGAGACCCAGTACTTC. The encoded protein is CASSRGPGGGETQYF.

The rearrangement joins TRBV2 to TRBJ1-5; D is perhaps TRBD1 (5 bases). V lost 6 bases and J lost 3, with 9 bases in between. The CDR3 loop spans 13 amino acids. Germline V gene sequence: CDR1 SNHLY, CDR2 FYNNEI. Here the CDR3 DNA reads TGTGCCAGCAGGCAGGGAATCAATCAGCCCCAGCATTTT. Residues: CASRQGINQPQHF.

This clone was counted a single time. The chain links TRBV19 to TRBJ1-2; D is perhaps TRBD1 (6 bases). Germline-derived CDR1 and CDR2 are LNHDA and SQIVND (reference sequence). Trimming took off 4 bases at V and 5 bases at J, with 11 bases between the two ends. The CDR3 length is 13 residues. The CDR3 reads CASSSFQGYGYTF. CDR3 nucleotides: TGTGCCAGTAGTAGTTTCCAGGGGTATGGCTACACCTTC.

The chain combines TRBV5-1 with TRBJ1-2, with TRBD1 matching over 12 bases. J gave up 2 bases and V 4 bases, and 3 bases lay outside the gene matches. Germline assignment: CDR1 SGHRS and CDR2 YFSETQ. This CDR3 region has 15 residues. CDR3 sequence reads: CASSTGQGANYGYTF. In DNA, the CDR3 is TGCGCCAGCAGCACGGGACAGGGGGCAAACTATGGCTACACCTTC.

Here the CDR3 DNA reads TGCGCCAGCAGCTTGGGGCAGCGAGGTGAAAAACTGTTTTTT. Its protein is CASSLGQRGEKLFF. The V gene is TRBV5-1, the J gene TRBJ1-4; D is undetermined. CDR1 is SGHRS and CDR2 is YFSETQ in the germline V gene. With 0 bases removed from V and 7 bases from J, the gap between germline ends came to 10 bases. This CDR3 spans 14 amino acids.

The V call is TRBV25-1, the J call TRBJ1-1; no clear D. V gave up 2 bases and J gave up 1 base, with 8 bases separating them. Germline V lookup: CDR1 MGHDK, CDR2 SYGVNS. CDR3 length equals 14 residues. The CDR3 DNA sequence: TGTGCCAGCAGTGAACACCACTCGAACACTGAAGCTTTCTTT. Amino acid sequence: CASSEHHSNTEAFF.

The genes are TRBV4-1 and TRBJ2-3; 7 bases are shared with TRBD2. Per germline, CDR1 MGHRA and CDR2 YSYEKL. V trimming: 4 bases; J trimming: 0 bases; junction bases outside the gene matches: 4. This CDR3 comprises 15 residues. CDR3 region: CASSPTSESTDTQYF. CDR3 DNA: TGCGCCAGCAGCCCAACTAGCGAGAGCACAGATACGCAGTATTTT.

The CDR3 region has the DNA TGTGCCAGCTCACCGTCCGGGACAGGGATTTCTAACACTGAAGCTTTCTTT. Encoded protein: CASSPSGTGISNTEAFF. The chain links TRBV18 to TRBJ1-1; 9 bases align to TRBD1. Trimming removed 3 bases from V and 2 bases from J; junction bases left unmatched: 10. Germline V gives CDR1 KGHSH, CDR2 LQKENI. This CDR3 has 17 residues. The whole variable domain, remainder taken from reference TRBV18 and TRBJ1-1, is NAGVMQNPRHLVRRRGQEARLRCSPMKGHSHVYWYRQLPEEGLKFMVYLQKENIIDESGMPKERFSAEFPKEGPSILRIQQVVRGDSAAYFCASSPSGTGISNTEAFFGQGTRLTVV.